One sample yielded the 18 T cell receptor beta chains listed below, sequenced in a study of OX40 agonist ivuxolimab in advanced cancers. This table comes from immunoSEQ multiplex PCR, and its TCRdb copy is limited to in-frame clones, with some not included. Among 55,000 to 90,000 clones listed, more than 80% were seen once. The sample was CD4+ or CD8+ T cells sorted from blood, taken in a trial of the OX40 agonist ivuxolimab. These receptor sequences come from an adult with an advanced solid tumor such as melanoma, head and neck, liver or kidney cancer.

For the CDR3, the DNA is TGTGCCAGCAACTCACAAGGGGGCAGGGGTGGTGGCTACACCTTC. The encoded protein is CASNSQGGRGGGYTF. This rearrangement joins TRBV7-2 to TRBJ1-2, with 7 bases identical to TRBD1. J lost 7 bases, V lost 7 bases, and 15 bases had no gene match. In germline, CDR1 is SGHTA, CDR2 FQGNSA. The CDR3 length is 15 residues. Full variable domain (remainder filled in from reference TRBV7-2 and TRBJ1-2): GAGVSQSPSNKVTEKGKDVELRCDPISGHTALYWYRQSLGQGLEFLIYFQGNSAPDKSGLPSDRFSAERTGGSVSTLTIQRTQQEDSAVYLCASNSQGGRGGGYTFGSGTRLTVV.

The V and J genes are TRBV28 and TRBJ1-6; 7 nucleotides line up with TRBD1. This CDR3 spans 14 amino acids. V was clipped by 10 bases and J by 5 bases; unmatched bases: 8. The germline gives CDR1 MDHEN, CDR2 SYDVKM. CDR3 sequence reads: CAIQGNRDNSPLHF. Here the CDR3 DNA reads TGTGCCATACAGGGGAATAGGGATAATTCACCCCTCCACTTT.

The chain uses TRBV28 and TRBJ2-7; D ambiguous. Germline V gives CDR1 MDHEN, CDR2 SYDVKM. The germline V and J ends were trimmed by 6 bases and 4 bases, with 7 bases remaining between them. The CDR3 has 11 residues. The CDR3 region is CASRYRYEQYF. CDR3 sequence (DNA): TGTGCCAGCAGATACCGTTACGAGCAGTACTTC.

The genes are TRBV30 and TRBJ2-7; D uncertain. Germline values: CDR1 GTSNPN, CDR2 SVGIG (reference sequence). V lost 5 bases, J lost 0 bases, and 5 bases lay in between. CDR3 size: 11 residues. The CDR3 region has the DNA TGTGCCTGGGACCGCTCCTACGAGCAGTACTTC. Protein product: CAWDRSYEQYF.

J is TRBJ1-5 and V is TRBV7-2, with TRBD1 as a possible D gene (6 bases). V shed 2 bases and J shed 5 bases, with 10 bases lying between them. The CDR3 totals 14 residues. Looked up from germline, CDR1 is SGHTA and CDR2 is FQGNSA. The CDR3 here is CASSLRQADQPQHF. CDR3 bases: TGTGCCAGCAGCTTAAGACAGGCCGATCAGCCCCAGCATTTT. The entire variable domain, with the rest obtained from reference TRBV7-2 and TRBJ1-5, is as follows: GAGVSQSPSNKVTEKGKDVELRCDPISGHTALYWYRQSLGQGLEFLIYFQGNSAPDKSGLPSDRFSAERTGGSVSTLTIQRTQQEDSAVYLCASSLRQADQPQHFGDGTRLSIL.

In this sample, this clone turned up once. The V gene is TRBV11-2, the J gene TRBJ1-1; perhaps TRBD1 as D (6 bases). CDR1 and CDR2 from the germline V gene are SGHAT and FQNNGV. V lost 3 bases and J 4 bases, leaving 9 bases between the germline ends. This CDR3 region has 13 residues. Here the CDR3 reads CASSFEGVTEAFF. The CDR3 region has the DNA TGTGCCAGCAGCTTTGAGGGGGTCACTGAAGCTTTCTTT.

The chain carries TRBV5-1 and TRBJ1-2; TRBD1 matches 9 bases. V trimming: 4 bases; J trimming: 4 bases; junction bases outside the gene matches: 11. The CDR3 contains 16 residues. Germline lookup yields CDR1 SGHRS and CDR2 YFSETQ. The CDR3 bases are TGCGCCAGCAGCCCCCAACCGACAGGGGGAGGCTATGGCTACACCTTC. It is translated as CASSPQPTGGGYGYTF.

The chain links TRBV6-5 to TRBJ2-6; D gene ambiguous. Germline CDR1 MNHEY, CDR2 SVGAGI. This CDR3 comprises 15 residues. Between the trimmed V and J ends, which lost 0 bases and 0 bases, there was a span of 3 bases. The CDR3 loop is CASSYSLSGANVLTF. CDR3 nucleotides: TGTGCCAGCAGTTACTCTCTCTCTGGGGCCAACGTCCTGACTTTC.

The rearrangement links TRBV11-2 to TRBJ1-4; D is unclear. The V and J ends lost 2 bases and 6 bases respectively, with 13 bases between them. This CDR3 comprises 15 residues. Germline V gives CDR1 SGHAT, CDR2 FQNNGV. The CDR3 loop reads CASSLHVGPDEKLFF. The CDR3 region has the DNA TGTGCCAGCAGCTTACATGTGGGCCCGGATGAAAAACTGTTTTTT.

This clone was seen once. V usage is TRBV7-2 and J usage is TRBJ1-6; D is possibly TRBD1 (5 bases). The CDR3 is 15 amino acids. V shed 5 bases and J shed 7 bases, with 15 bases lying between them. Germline loops: CDR1 SGHTA, CDR2 FQGNSA. The CDR3 DNA is TGTGCCAGCAGCGGACGCGGGGGAGGAAATTCACCCCTCCACTTT. Translation: CASSGRGGGNSPLHF.

The V gene is TRBV30, the J gene TRBJ2-5; D may be TRBD1 (7 bases). The CDR3 contains 15 residues. From germline, CDR1 is GTSNPN and CDR2 SVGIG (reference sequence). V lost 0 bases and J 6 bases, leaving 17 bases between the germline ends. The CDR3 sequence: CAWSVGTAGRQTQYF. The CDR3 nucleotides are TGTGCCTGGAGTGTCGGGACAGCGGGTCGGCAGACCCAGTACTTC.

This clone has only one observation. This chain uses TRBV9 with TRBJ1-3; D is unclear. Germline CDR1 reads SGDLS; CDR2 reads YYNGEE. CDR3 length equals 14 residues. Trimming removed 0 bases from V and 0 bases from J, with 4 bases in between. CDR3 in DNA: TGTGCCAGCAGCGTAGACATCTCTGGAAACACCATATATTTT. Amino acid sequence: CASSVDISGNTIYF.

This clone has only one observation. One end of the junction does not line up with germline, which may come from a read error. V and J are TRBV7-7 and TRBJ1-5; D perhaps matches TRBD1 (5 bases). Looked up from germline, CDR1 is SSHAT and CDR2 is FNYEAQ (reference sequence). The CDR3 is 17 amino acids. The CDR3 region is CASSSYDPRGGNQPQHF. CDR3 DNA: TGTGCTAGCAGCTCATACGATCCTAGGGGTGGCAATCAGCCCCAGCATTTT.

This clone is medium-sized (0.01 to 0.1%) by share. The chain carries TRBV5-1 and TRBJ2-1, with TRBD2 matching 10 bases. The CDR3 loop spans 16 amino acids. Germline loops: CDR1 SGHRS, CDR2 YFSETQ. Trimming took 5 bases from V and 4 from J; bases not matched to a gene: 9. CDR3 DNA: TGCGCCAGCAGACTTAGCGGGGGGATCCTATACAATGAGCAGTTCTTC. Translating gives CASRLSGGILYNEQFF.

The chain couples TRBV7-2 to TRBJ1-6, with TRBD1 as a possible D gene (6 bases). The CDR3 is made up of 15 amino acids. The V end was cut by 3 bases, the J end by 7 bases, with 13 bases between. The germline CDR1 and CDR2 sequences are SGHTA and FQGNSA. In nucleotides, the CDR3 is TGTGCCAGCAGCTTGGGAACAGGGATGAATTCACCCCTCCACTTT. Translated, it gives CASSLGTGMNSPLHF.

The rearrangement links TRBV6-1 to TRBJ1-6; D might be TRBD1 (6 bases). The CDR3 has 16 amino acids. The germline V gene encodes CDR1 MNHNS and CDR2 SASEGT. Trimming took off 6 bases at V and 3 bases at J, with 15 bases between the two ends. DNA for the CDR3: TGTGCCAGCAGAGAATCAACAGGGATCTATAATTCACCCCTCCACTTT. Its protein is CASRESTGIYNSPLHF.

This chain connects TRBV7-2 to TRBJ2-5, with TRBD1 matching 11 bases. Germline trimming cut 1 base from V and 5 bases from J; bases unmatched to any gene: 6. Germline CDR1 reads SGHTA; CDR2 reads FQGNSA. The CDR3 has 16 residues. CDR3 region: CASSLVRTGGQETQYF. DNA for the CDR3: TGTGCCAGCAGCTTAGTGAGGACAGGGGGCCAGGAGACCCAGTACTTC.

The V gene is TRBV10-1, the J gene TRBJ2-5; possible D gene TRBD2, 5 bases. The CDR3 contains 14 residues. V gave up 6 bases and J gave up 1 base, with 12 bases separating them. Germline lookup yields CDR1 WNHNN and CDR2 SYGVQD (reference sequence). CDR3 DNA: TGCGCCAGCAGCGAGGGTGGGGTCCAAGAGACCCAGTACTTC. It codes for CASSEGGVQETQYF.